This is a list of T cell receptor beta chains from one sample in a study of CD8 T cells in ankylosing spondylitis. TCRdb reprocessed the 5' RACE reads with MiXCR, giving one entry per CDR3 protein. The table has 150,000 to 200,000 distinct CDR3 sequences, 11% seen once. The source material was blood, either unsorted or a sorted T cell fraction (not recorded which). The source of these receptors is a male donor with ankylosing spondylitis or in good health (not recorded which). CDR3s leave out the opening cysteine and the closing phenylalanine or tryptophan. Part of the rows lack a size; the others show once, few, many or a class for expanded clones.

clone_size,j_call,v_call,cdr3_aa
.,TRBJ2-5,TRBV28,ASSSPSGEYQETQY
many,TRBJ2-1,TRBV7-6,ASSPGTDAYNEQF
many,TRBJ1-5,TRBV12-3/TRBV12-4,ASSRDADQPQH
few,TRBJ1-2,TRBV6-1,ASSEAAAYGYT
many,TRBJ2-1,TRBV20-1,SATADDRGSDEQF
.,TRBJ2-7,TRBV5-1,ASSLSPTGSQDEQY
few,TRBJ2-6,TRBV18,ASSPGQVGSGANVLT
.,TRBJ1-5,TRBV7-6,ASSKGQGGGQPQH
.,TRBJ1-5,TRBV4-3,ASSQEFWSNQPQH
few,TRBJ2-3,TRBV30,AWRGSEDGRLVDTQY
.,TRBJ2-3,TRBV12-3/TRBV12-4,ASSSGLAGGSTDTQY
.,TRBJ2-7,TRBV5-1,ASRKTSGSTEQY
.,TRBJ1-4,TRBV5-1,ASSGGTNEKLF
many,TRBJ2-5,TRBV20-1,SAQKAVQETQY
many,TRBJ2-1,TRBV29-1,SVRMGVYNEQF
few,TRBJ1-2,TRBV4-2,ASSQEDDRNYGYT
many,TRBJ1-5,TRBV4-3,ASSQDMGSIQPQH
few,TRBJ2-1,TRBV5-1,ASSLGQVSWDEQF
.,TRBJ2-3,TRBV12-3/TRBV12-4,ATRSSGADTQY
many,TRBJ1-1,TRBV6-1,ASSRPRQGRHTEAF
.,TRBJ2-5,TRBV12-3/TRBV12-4,ASSPGLAETQY
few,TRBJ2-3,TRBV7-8,ASSTHGSGRTDTQY
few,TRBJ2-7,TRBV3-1,ASSFGTSRRYEQY
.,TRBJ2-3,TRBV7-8,ASSLEAGPRTDTQY
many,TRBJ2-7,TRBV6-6,ASSYSTFYEQY
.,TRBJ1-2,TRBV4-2,ASTRGQEDYGYT
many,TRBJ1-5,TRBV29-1,SVGQGSNQPQH
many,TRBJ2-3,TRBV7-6,ASSLIQGAGSDTQY
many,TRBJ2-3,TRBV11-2,ASSSPTRGYTDTQY
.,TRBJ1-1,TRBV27,ASSLSEPWVTEAF
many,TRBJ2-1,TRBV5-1,ASSFLGGSSYNEQF
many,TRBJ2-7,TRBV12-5,ASGLGTGYEQY
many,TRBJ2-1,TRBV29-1,SVLTSAYNEQF
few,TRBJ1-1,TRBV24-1,ATSDLRDSDGREAF
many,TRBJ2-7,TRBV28,ASSFLDRGGNEQY
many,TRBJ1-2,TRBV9,ASTPGVGFKDYGYT
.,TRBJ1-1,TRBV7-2,VSSFSGNTEAF
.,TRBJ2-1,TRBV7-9,ASSLWTSGNNEQF
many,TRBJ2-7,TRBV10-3,AISEEERSGYYEQY
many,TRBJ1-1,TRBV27,ASSWGQGMNTEAF
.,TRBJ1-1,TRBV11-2,ASSLGRGLTTEAF
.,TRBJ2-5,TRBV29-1,SVVRSQETQY
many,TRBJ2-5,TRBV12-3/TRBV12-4,ASSLGTSGTETQY
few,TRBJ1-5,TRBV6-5,ASSYPVTGPIGNQPQH
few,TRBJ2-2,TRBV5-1,ASSSGAVNTGELF
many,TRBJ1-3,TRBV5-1,ASSLEGDNSGNTIY
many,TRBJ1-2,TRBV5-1,ASSTGQGAYGYT
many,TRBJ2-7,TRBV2,ASSAEVPGTGSKQY
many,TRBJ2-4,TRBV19,ASSSPGTNNIQY
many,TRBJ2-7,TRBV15,ATSRDRELYEQY
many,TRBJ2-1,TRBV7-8,ASSPSSGRRNEQF